This is a list of T cell receptor beta chains from one sample in a study of blood T cell repertoires in COVID-19. The assay was immunoSEQ multiplex PCR, and TCRdb's table has in-frame clones only and misses some. The table shows 350,000 to 400,000 clones, with 75% to 90% occurring only once. The sequenced sample consisted of PBMCs or T cells enriched from blood (not recorded which). Receptor source: a man aged 18 to 30 who had recovered from COVID-19. Both conserved end residues are part of each CDR3. The D gene is left open where the match is weak. The size field is filled for only some rows; it gives once, few, many or a size class.

V gene: TRBV6-4
clone size: -
D gene: TRBD2
J gene: TRBJ2-1
CDR3 protein: CASSDFGRGGEQFF
CDR3 DNA: TGTGCCAGCAGTGACTTTGGCCGCGGGGGTGAGCAGTTCTTC

V gene: TRBV19
clone size: -
D gene: -
J gene: TRBJ2-7
CDR3 protein: CASSPRGPGGYEQYF
CDR3 DNA: TGTGCCAGTAGTCCCCGCGGACCCGGGGGTTACGAGCAGTACTTC

V gene: TRBV11-1
clone size: -
D gene: -
J gene: TRBJ2-4
CDR3 protein: CASSPRGLAKNIQYF
CDR3 DNA: TGTGCCAGCAGCCCAAGGGGATTAGCCAAAAACATTCAGTACTTC

V gene: TRBV28
clone size: -
D gene: TRBD1
J gene: TRBJ2-7
CDR3 protein: CASSPMGTDNYEQYF
CDR3 DNA: TGTGCCAGCAGCCCTATGGGGACAGACAACTACGAGCAGTACTTC

V gene: TRBV2
clone size: few
D gene: -
J gene: TRBJ1-1
CDR3 protein: CASILAYTEAFF
CDR3 DNA: TGTGCCAGCATTCTGGCCTACACTGAAGCTTTCTTT

V gene: TRBV19
clone size: -
D gene: TRBD1
J gene: TRBJ2-7
CDR3 protein: CASSTGTGGYEQYF
CDR3 DNA: TGTGCCAGTAGTACCGGGACAGGGGGCTACGAGCAGTACTTC

V gene: TRBV6-5
clone size: -
D gene: -
J gene: TRBJ1-1
CDR3 protein: CASSPLGTEAFF
CDR3 DNA: TGTGCCAGCAGTCCCCTAGGTACTGAAGCTTTCTTT

V gene: TRBV18
clone size: -
D gene: -
J gene: TRBJ1-5
CDR3 protein: CASSYQRGGADQPQHF
CDR3 DNA: TGTGCCAGCTCCTATCAGAGGGGGGGCGCCGATCAGCCCCAGCATTTT

V gene: TRBV24-1
clone size: -
D gene: TRBD2
J gene: TRBJ2-1
CDR3 protein: CATSERRTSVRDEQFF
CDR3 DNA: TGTGCCACCAGTGAAAGGAGGACTAGCGTAAGGGATGAGCAGTTCTTC

V gene: TRBV5-1
clone size: -
D gene: -
J gene: TRBJ2-7
CDR3 protein: CASSLEASSGYEQYF
CDR3 DNA: TGCGCCAGCAGCTTGGAGGCTAGCTCTGGATACGAGCAGTACTTC

V gene: TRBV12-3/TRBV12-4
clone size: -
D gene: -
J gene: TRBJ1-1
CDR3 protein: CASSSGALGVFF
CDR3 DNA: TGTGCCAGCAGTTCTGGGGCCCTAGGGGTTTTCTTT

V gene: TRBV7-6
clone size: -
D gene: -
J gene: TRBJ1-2
CDR3 protein: CASSSGTGYTF
CDR3 DNA: TGTGCCAGCAGTTCGGGAACCGGCTACACCTTC

V gene: TRBV5-5
clone size: -
D gene: TRBD1
J gene: TRBJ2-7
CDR3 protein: CASSLVPGTGLGYEQYF
CDR3 DNA: TGTGCCAGCAGCTTGGTCCCCGGGACAGGTCTAGGGTACGAGCAGTACTTC